These 30 T cell receptor beta chains originate from one sample sequenced in a study of blood T cell repertoires in COVID-19. This table comes from immunoSEQ multiplex PCR, and its TCRdb copy is limited to in-frame clones, with some not included. The repertoire holds 140,000 or so clones, around nine tenths seen once, with roughly 5.4% in the top ten. Sequenced sample: peripheral blood. These receptors were collected from a human donor in a cohort sampled during active COVID-19.

The chain couples TRBV2 to TRBJ2-5, with 11 bases matching TRBD2. CDR1 SNHLY and CDR2 FYNNEI come from the germline V gene. J gave up 0 bases and V 4 bases, and 1 base lay outside the gene matches. This CDR3 region has 15 residues. CDR3 DNA: TGTGCCAGCAGTGGACTAGCGGGGTACCAAGAGACCCAGTACTTC. It yields the protein CASSGLAGYQETQYF.

The chain recombines TRBV7-8 with TRBJ2-1; possible D gene TRBD2, 6 bases. The V end lost 4 bases, the J end lost 3 bases, and 22 bases lay between the germline ends. Germline V gives CDR1 SGHVS, CDR2 FQNEAQ. The CDR3 is 18 residues long. The CDR3 region is CASSSRKGTGVGYNEQFF. In DNA, the CDR3 is TGTGCCAGCAGCTCACGAAAGGGGACGGGAGTCGGCTACAATGAGCAGTTCTTC. Based on the CDR3 plus reference TRBV7-8 and TRBJ2-1, the full variable domain is GAGVSQSPRYKVAKRGQDVALRCDPISGHVSLFWYQQALGQGPEFLTYFQNEAQLDKSGLPSDRFFAERPEGSVSTLKIQRTQQEDSAVYLCASSSRKGTGVGYNEQFFGPGTRLTVL.

The V call is TRBV30, the J call TRBJ2-7; D gene uncertain. Trimming removed 1 base at V and 7 bases at J, with 11 bases between. Germline-derived CDR1 and CDR2 are GTSNPN and SVGIG (reference sequence). The CDR3 length is 12 residues. The CDR3 bases are TGTGCCTGGAGTGCCATGGCCCCTGAGCAGTACTTC. Protein sequence: CAWSAMAPEQYF.

This clone was seen a handful of times. This chain uses TRBV10-3 with TRBJ2-3; no reliable D call. The germline V gene has CDR1 ENHRY and CDR2 SYGVKD. The CDR3 runs to 14 residues. The germline V and J ends were trimmed by 0 bases and 0 bases, with 4 bases remaining between them. For the CDR3, the DNA is TGTGCCATCAGTGAGTCGACTAGCACAGATACGCAGTATTTT. Its translation: CAISESTSTDTQYF.

V gene TRBV27 combines with J gene TRBJ1-2; 8 nucleotides align to TRBD1. J was trimmed by 6 bases and V by 0 bases; bases with no gene match: 9. This CDR3 has 16 residues. Germline V gene lookup returns CDR1 MNHEY and CDR2 SMNVEV (reference sequence). The CDR3 bases are TGTGCCAGCAGTTTATCCCCCCGACAGGGGATTCATGGCTACACCTTC. This encodes CASSLSPRQGIHGYTF.

This clone was seen at least ten times. The rearrangement links TRBV5-1 to TRBJ1-4, with D unresolved. The germline V and J ends were trimmed by 0 bases and 3 bases, with 12 bases remaining between them. From germline, CDR1 is SGHRS and CDR2 YFSETQ. The CDR3 length is 16 residues. This chain's CDR3 is CASSLAGIRANEKLFF. DNA for the CDR3: TGCGCCAGCAGCTTGGCCGGGATTAGGGCTAATGAAAAACTGTTTTTT. Full variable domain (rest looked up from reference TRBV5-1 and TRBJ1-4): KAGVTQTPRYLIKTRGQQVTLSCSPISGHRSVSWYQQTPGQGLQFLFEYFSETQRNKGNFPGRFSGRQFSNSRSEMNVSTLELGDSALYLCASSLAGIRANEKLFFGSGTQLSVL.

Points on this clone: At the DNA level, this CDR3 is encoded by other sequences in the same sample as well. V gene TRBV30 combines with J gene TRBJ1-5; maybe TRBD1 (6 bases). The length of the CDR3 is 14 residues. CDR1 GTSNPN and CDR2 SVGIG come from the germline V gene (reference sequence). V was cut by 0 bases and J by 4 bases, with 10 bases left in between. This CDR3 reads CAWSVGQGNQPQHF. In nucleotides, the CDR3 is TGTGCCTGGAGTGTGGGTCAGGGGAATCAGCCCCAGCATTTT. The full variable domain, with the rest looked up from reference TRBV30 and TRBJ1-5, is SQTIHQWPATLVQPVGSPLSLECTVEGTSNPNLYWYRQAAGRGLQLLFYSVGIGQISSEVPQNLSASRPQDRQFILSSKKLLLSDSGFYLCAWSVGQGNQPQHFGDGTRLSIL.

V usage is TRBV7-8 and J usage is TRBJ2-5; 7 bases align to TRBD2. Germline V gives CDR1 SGHVS, CDR2 FQNEAQ. Trimming cost V 3 bases and J 3 bases; bases outside gene matches: 7. CDR3 length equals 15 residues. This chain's CDR3 is CASSFGPAGEETQYF. The CDR3 DNA reads TGTGCCAGCAGCTTTGGACCGGCGGGGGAAGAGACCCAGTACTTC. Looking up the rest from reference TRBV7-8 and TRBJ2-5 gives the full variable domain: GAGVSQSPRYKVAKRGQDVALRCDPISGHVSLFWYQQALGQGPEFLTYFQNEAQLDKSGLPSDRFFAERPEGSVSTLKIQRTQQEDSAVYLCASSFGPAGEETQYFGPGTRLLVL.

The V and J genes are TRBV6-6 and TRBJ2-7; perhaps TRBD2 as D (5 bases). V was cut by 5 bases and J by 2 bases, with 16 bases left in between. The CDR3 spans 15 residues. The germline gives CDR1 MNHNY, CDR2 SVGAGI (reference sequence). Here the CDR3 DNA reads TGTGCCAGCAGTGACCCAGCGGCCGGCGCCTACGAGCAGTACTTC. This translates into CASSDPAAGAYEQYF.

V usage is TRBV27 and J usage is TRBJ1-2; 7 positions agree with TRBD1. The CDR3 totals 13 residues. CDR1 and CDR2 from the germline V gene are MNHEY and SMNVEV (reference sequence). V dropped 8 bases and J dropped 4; count of bases not matched to a gene: 7. CDR3 sequence (DNA): TGTGCCAGCGGGACAGTAGGGTCCTATGGCTACACCTTC. Protein sequence: CASGTVGSYGYTF.

J is TRBJ2-3 and V is TRBV4-2; 8 nucleotides match TRBD1. After removal of 2 bases from V and 6 bases from J, the junction contained 7 bases not matched to a gene. The CDR3 is 15 residues long. In germline, CDR1 is LGHNA, CDR2 YNFKEQ. The DNA of the CDR3 is TGTGCCAGCAGCCAACACAGGGGGATGGGGGATACGCAGTATTTT. Its protein product is CASSQHRGMGDTQYF.

This chain uses TRBV28 with TRBJ2-7; TRBD2 aligns across 9 bases. This CDR3 region has 13 residues. The V and J ends lost 2 bases and 6 bases, in that order; junction bases with no gene match: 2. Germline values: CDR1 MDHEN, CDR2 SYDVKM. CDR3 residues: CASSLGGGGEQYF. Here the CDR3 DNA reads TGTGCCAGCAGTTTAGGCGGGGGGGGCGAGCAGTACTTC.

The chain carries TRBV28 and TRBJ2-7; TRBD1 agrees at 10 bases. CDR1 MDHEN and CDR2 SYDVKM come from the germline V gene. The CDR3 has 16 residues. V trimming: 2 bases; J trimming: 4 bases; junction bases outside the gene matches: 8. This CDR3 is CASSLTLGQGVYEQYF. Written as DNA, the CDR3 is TGTGCCAGCAGTTTAACTCTCGGACAGGGGGTTTACGAGCAGTACTTC.

The gene calls are TRBV7-3 and TRBJ2-7; D gene ambiguous. This CDR3 region has 14 residues. The ends were cut back, 1 base at V and 3 bases at J, with 10 bases in the middle. Germline CDR1 and CDR2: SGHTA and FQGTGA. Here the CDR3 reads CASSLNQDHYEQYF. The CDR3 coding sequence is TGTGCCAGCAGCTTAAACCAGGATCACTACGAGCAGTACTTC.

The chain carries TRBV6-4 and TRBJ2-3; 8 bases agree with TRBD2. CDR3 length: 14 amino acids. V trimming: 5 bases; J trimming: 1 base; junction bases outside the gene matches: 2. The germline CDR1 and CDR2 sequences are MRHNA and SNTAGT. CDR3 coding DNA: TGTGCCAGCAGTAGAGCGGGGGGCACAGATACGCAGTATTTT. This sequence encodes CASSRAGGTDTQYF.

The chain links TRBV18 to TRBJ2-5; no reliable D call. Trimming shortened V by 0 bases and J by 5 bases, and 10 bases separated the two germline ends. The CDR3 loop spans 14 amino acids. Germline CDR1 KGHSH, CDR2 LQKENI. As DNA, the CDR3 is TGTGCCAGCTCACCACCGCTTCGGTTGGAGACCCAGTACTTC. It encodes CASSPPLRLETQYF.

Here the CDR3 DNA reads TGCGCCAGCAGCGAGGGGGCAGTCGGGGAGCTGTTTTTT. This codes for CASSEGAVGELFF. The chain recombines TRBV5-1 with TRBJ2-2, with 7 bases lining up with TRBD1. The trim removed 4 bases at V and 7 bases at J, leaving 4 bases unmatched. This CDR3 is 13 amino acids long. Germline V gene sequence: CDR1 SGHRS, CDR2 YFSETQ.

The rearrangement links TRBV28 to TRBJ2-2; 8 bases are a match to TRBD1. The ends lost 1 base at V and 3 bases at J; junction bases unmatched: 13. CDR1 is MDHEN and CDR2 is SYDVKM in the germline V gene. The CDR3 loop spans 19 amino acids. CDR3 DNA: TGTGCCAGCAGTTTATTTAGTCTTTGGGGACAGGACCACACCGGGGAGCTGTTTTTT. As protein: CASSLFSLWGQDHTGELFF. Looking up the rest from reference TRBV28 and TRBJ2-2 gives the full variable domain: DVKVTQSSRYLVKRTGEKVFLECVQDMDHENMFWYRQDPGLGLRLIYFSYDVKMKEKGDIPEGYSVSREKKERFSLILESASTNQTSMYLCASSLFSLWGQDHTGELFFGEGSRLTVL.

The genes are TRBV5-6 and TRBJ1-5; D not certain. The V and J ends lost 1 base and 3 bases respectively, with 11 bases between them. The CDR3 extends over 15 amino acids. Germline CDR1 and CDR2: SGHDT and YYEEEE. CDR3 DNA sequence: TGTGCCAGCAGCTTGCGGGAAGGGATCAATCAGCCCCAGCATTTT. It translates to CASSLREGINQPQHF.

The rearrangement uses TRBV4-2 and TRBJ2-2; 9 nucleotides match TRBD2. Trimming at V came to 0 bases and at J to 6 bases, leaving 14 bases not matched to a gene. Germline CDR1 reads LGHNA; CDR2 reads YNFKEQ. This CDR3 has 19 residues. As DNA, the CDR3 is TGTGCCAGCAGCCAAGATGGGGCCGAGGGACTAGCCGGGGCCGGGGAGCTGTTTTTT. Protein: CASSQDGAEGLAGAGELFF.

This sequence joins TRBV14 and TRBJ2-1, with a possible D match to TRBD1 (5 bases). Germline V gene lookup returns CDR1 SGHDN and CDR2 FVKESK. Trimming removed 1 base from V and 2 bases from J, with 18 bases in between. CDR3 length: 18 residues. The CDR3 spells CASSQVFAGIMPYNEQFF. In nucleotides, the CDR3 is TGTGCCAGCAGCCAAGTTTTCGCAGGGATTATGCCCTACAATGAGCAGTTCTTC.

The chain recombines TRBV28 with TRBJ1-1; D remains unclear. Per germline, CDR1 MDHEN and CDR2 SYDVKM. The CDR3 totals 16 residues. Trimming pared 5 bases from V and 0 bases from J, leaving 16 bases between. The CDR3 reads CASSAPGNPMNTEAFF. The CDR3 coding sequence is TGTGCCAGCAGTGCGCCAGGAAACCCTATGAACACTGAAGCTTTCTTT.

The genes are TRBV7-3 and TRBJ2-3; 9 bases are shared with TRBD2. The CDR3 contains 14 residues. Unmatched junction bases numbered 2, after V lost 3 bases and J lost 4 bases. From germline, CDR1 is SGHTA and CDR2 FQGTGA. The CDR3 is CASSLGLAPDTQYF. CDR3 coding DNA: TGTGCCAGCAGCTTGGGACTAGCCCCAGATACGCAGTATTTT.

The chain links TRBV3-1 (or the pseudogene TRBV3-2) to TRBJ1-1; 9 nucleotides line up with TRBD1. The CDR3 is made up of 14 amino acids. V was clipped by 3 bases and J by 3 bases; unmatched bases: 2. CDR1 is LGHDT, CDR2 YNNKEL, per germline (reference sequence). This CDR3 is CASSQGQGDTEAFF. The CDR3 nucleotides are TGTGCCAGCAGCCAGGGACAGGGTGACACTGAAGCTTTCTTT.

This rearrangement joins TRBV28 to TRBJ1-2; TRBD1 agrees at 7 bases. V shed 5 bases and J 7 bases; nucleotides not matched to a gene: 7. The CDR3 totals 13 residues. CDR1 is MDHEN, CDR2 SYDVKM, per germline. The CDR3 DNA reads as TGTGCCAGCAGTACAGGGGCCGGAGGTGGCTACACCTTC. Translated: CASSTGAGGGYTF.

The V and J genes are TRBV5-5 and TRBJ1-4; D is ambiguous. Germline V gene data show CDR1 as SGHKS and CDR2 as YYEKEE (reference sequence). The CDR3 extends over 17 amino acids. Trimming took 1 base from V and 1 from J, leaving 14 bases between them. As DNA, the CDR3 is TGTGCCAGCAGCTTGAGCGGCGGGTGGGGAACTAATGAAAAACTGTTTTTT. This sequence encodes CASSLSGGWGTNEKLFF.

This chain joins TRBV23-1 and TRBJ2-1; 7 nucleotides agree with TRBD2. TRBV23-1 is classed as an ORF, of uncertain function. V lost 0 bases, J lost 6 bases, and 5 bases stayed unmatched. The CDR3 loop spans 15 amino acids. The CDR3 loop is CASSQSSGVINEQFF. The CDR3 bases are TGCGCCAGCAGTCAATCAAGCGGGGTCATCAATGAGCAGTTCTTC.

The J gene is TRBJ1-2, the V gene TRBV18; unclear D gene. V lost 3 bases and J 5 bases, leaving 10 bases between the germline ends. Looked up from germline, CDR1 is KGHSH and CDR2 is LQKENI. CDR3 length: 13 amino acids. The CDR3 here is CASSPPTIYGYTF. CDR3 nucleotides: TGTGCCAGCTCACCCCCGACTATTTATGGCTACACCTTC.

The chain combines TRBV28 with TRBJ1-4, with D uncertain. V dropped 6 bases and J dropped 2 bases, with 10 bases sitting between them. CDR1 MDHEN and CDR2 SYDVKM come from the germline V gene. The CDR3 totals 14 residues. This CDR3 reads CASSPGGTNEKLFF. CDR3 in DNA: TGTGCCAGCAGCCCCGGAGGGACTAATGAAAAACTGTTTTTT.

The CDR3 DNA sequence: TGTGCCACCAGCAGAGATCTTGGACAGGGAAGGGAGCAGTACTTC. It encodes CATSRDLGQGREQYF. The chain has TRBV15 and TRBJ2-7, with 8 positions matching TRBD1. The CDR3 runs 15 residues. V trimming: 0 bases; J trimming: 7 bases; junction bases outside the gene matches: 8. The germline V gene has CDR1 LNHNV and CDR2 YYDKDF (reference sequence).